This T cell receptor beta chain comes out of a study of Graves' ophthalmopathy and Graves' hyperthyroidism. Germline CDR1 is SGHDT and CDR2 is YYEEEE. Trimming shortened V by 5 bases and J by 3 bases, and 15 bases separated the two germline ends. This CDR3 region has 15 residues. RNA transcripts were the source from which TCR beta CDR3 regions were amplified. A first-round RT-PCR used HTBI primers, followed by a second-round multiplex PCR. TCRdb re-derived calls from the multiplex PCR reads in MiXCR, one entry per CDR3 protein. The sample carries approximately 50,000 distinct CDR3 sequences, about 50% recorded once.

The J gene is TRBJ2-1, the V gene TRBV5-6; D remains ambiguous. Sequencing was performed on peripheral blood. The source of this sequence is an adult man with Graves' ophthalmopathy. In DNA form, the CDR3 reads TGTGCCAGCAGTCCCGACCAATGGGACTACAATGAGCAGTTCTTC. As protein: CASSPDQWDYNEQFF. Drawing the rest from reference TRBV5-6 and TRBJ2-1, the complete variable domain is DAGVTQSPTHLIKTRGQQVTLRCSPKSGHDTVSWYQQALGQGPQFIFQYYEEEERQRGNFPDRFSGHQFPNYSSELNVNALLLGDSALYLCASSPDQWDYNEQFFGPGTRLTVL.